Listed below are T cell receptor beta chains from one sample, sequenced in a study of long-term antiretroviral therapy in people with HIV. Repertoires were generated with immunoSEQ multiplex PCR, while TCRdb's copy carries only in-frame clones and drops some. The sample lists about 24,000 clones; about 79% were seen once. The specimen was unsorted PBMCs, collected 3 years after starting antiretroviral therapy. The receptors here all came from a man aged 45-60 years with HIV. Each CDR3 is given with its conserved first and last residue. The order of the fields is D gene, clone size, J gene, V gene, CDR3 protein, CDR3 DNA. A D gene is named only where the DNA matches it firmly. The size field is filled for only some rows; it gives once, few, many or a size class.

d_gene: .
abundance: .
j_gene: TRBJ1-5
v_gene: TRBV5-1
CDR3aa: CASSLIPNNQPQHF
CDR3nt: TGCGCCAGCAGCTTAATACCTAACAATCAGCCCCAGCATTTT

d_gene: .
abundance: .
j_gene: TRBJ1-2
v_gene: TRBV19
CDR3aa: CASSITRNYGYTF
CDR3nt: TGTGCCAGTAGTATAACACGTAACTATGGCTACACCTTC

d_gene: .
abundance: .
j_gene: TRBJ1-1
v_gene: TRBV29-1
CDR3aa: CSVEDYMGADTEAFF
CDR3nt: TGCAGCGTTGAGGATTATATGGGGGCGGATACTGAAGCTTTCTTT

d_gene: .
abundance: .
j_gene: TRBJ2-2
v_gene: TRBV9
CDR3aa: CASSVRGLITGELFF
CDR3nt: TGTGCCAGCAGCGTTCGGGGATTAATCACCGGGGAGCTGTTTTTT

d_gene: .
abundance: .
j_gene: TRBJ1-1
v_gene: TRBV19
CDR3aa: CASSVGRYTEAFF
CDR3nt: TGTGCCAGTAGCGTAGGACGGTACACTGAAGCTTTCTTT

d_gene: TRBD1
abundance: .
j_gene: TRBJ2-5
v_gene: TRBV5-4
CDR3aa: CASSLEGDRGQETQYF
CDR3nt: TGTGCCAGCAGCCTGGAGGGGGACAGGGGGCAGGAGACCCAGTACTTC

d_gene: .
abundance: few
j_gene: TRBJ2-7
v_gene: TRBV9
CDR3aa: CASSVEVGTAYEQYF
CDR3nt: TGTGCCAGCAGCGTAGAGGTAGGGACTGCCTACGAGCAGTACTTC

d_gene: .
abundance: .
j_gene: TRBJ1-1
v_gene: TRBV7-2
CDR3aa: CASSLAPGADEAFF
CDR3nt: TGTGCCAGCAGCTTAGCGCCGGGGGCGGATGAAGCTTTCTTT

d_gene: .
abundance: .
j_gene: TRBJ1-5
v_gene: TRBV28
CDR3aa: CASSLKIPDTGNQPQHF
CDR3nt: TGTGCCAGCAGTTTAAAAATCCCGGACACGGGCAATCAGCCCCAGCATTTT

d_gene: .
abundance: few
j_gene: TRBJ1-2
v_gene: TRBV14
CDR3aa: CASSQLKGWNYGYTF
CDR3nt: TGTGCCAGCAGCCAATTAAAGGGGTGGAACTATGGCTACACCTTC

d_gene: .
abundance: once
j_gene: TRBJ1-2
v_gene: TRBV27
CDR3aa: CASRGDSSNYGYTF
CDR3nt: TGTGCCAGCAGGGGCGACAGTTCTAACTATGGCTACACCTTC

d_gene: .
abundance: .
j_gene: TRBJ1-1
v_gene: TRBV4-3
CDR3aa: CASSQGRLEVTEAFF
CDR3nt: TGCGCCAGCAGCCAAGGAAGGCTCGAGGTCACTGAAGCTTTCTTT

d_gene: TRBD1
abundance: .
j_gene: TRBJ1-2
v_gene: TRBV28
CDR3aa: CASSSTGGAGYTF
CDR3nt: TGTGCCAGCAGTTCTACAGGGGGCGCAGGCTACACCTTC

d_gene: .
abundance: .
j_gene: TRBJ2-7
v_gene: TRBV6-1
CDR3aa: CASSLPSIEQYF
CDR3nt: TGTGCCAGCAGTCTCCCTTCTATCGAGCAGTACTTC

d_gene: .
abundance: .
j_gene: TRBJ2-2
v_gene: TRBV28
CDR3aa: CASNPVTGELFF
CDR3nt: TGTGCCAGCAATCCCGTCACCGGGGAGCTGTTTTTT

d_gene: TRBD1
abundance: .
j_gene: TRBJ1-2
v_gene: TRBV14
CDR3aa: CASSQLRQGRGYTF
CDR3nt: TGTGCCAGCAGCCAACTTAGACAGGGGCGAGGCTACACCTTC

d_gene: TRBD1
abundance: .
j_gene: TRBJ1-1
v_gene: TRBV7-9
CDR3aa: CASSITGVTTEAFF
CDR3nt: TGTGCCAGCAGCATCACAGGGGTTACCACTGAAGCTTTCTTT

d_gene: .
abundance: .
j_gene: TRBJ1-1
v_gene: TRBV10-3
CDR3aa: CATTFREPNTEAFF
CDR3nt: TGTGCCACGACATTTAGAGAACCGAACACTGAAGCTTTCTTT

d_gene: .
abundance: .
j_gene: TRBJ2-1
v_gene: TRBV7-2
CDR3aa: CASSFGVLEQFF
CDR3nt: TGTGCCAGCAGCTTCGGGGTGCTTGAGCAGTTCTTC

d_gene: .
abundance: few
j_gene: TRBJ1-5
v_gene: TRBV19
CDR3aa: CASSLYADSSNQPQHF
CDR3nt: TGTGCCAGTAGCCTGTATGCGGACAGTAGCAATCAGCCCCAGCATTTT

d_gene: TRBD2
abundance: once
j_gene: TRBJ2-5
v_gene: TRBV7-2
CDR3aa: CASSFVAGETNF
CDR3nt: TGTGCCAGCAGCTTTGTAGCGGGGGAAACGAACTTC

d_gene: .
abundance: .
j_gene: TRBJ1-4
v_gene: TRBV28
CDR3aa: CAGSGGGKLFF
CDR3nt: TGTGCCGGATCGGGGGGAGGAAAACTGTTTTTT

d_gene: .
abundance: few
j_gene: TRBJ1-1
v_gene: TRBV30
CDR3aa: CAWSVQGVNTEAFF
CDR3nt: TGTGCCTGGAGTGTACAGGGAGTGAACACTGAAGCTTTCTTT

d_gene: .
abundance: .
j_gene: TRBJ2-3
v_gene: TRBV4-3
CDR3aa: CASSQVLSGGDTQYF
CDR3nt: TGCGCCAGCAGCCAAGTTCTGTCTGGTGGAGATACGCAGTATTTT

d_gene: TRBD1
abundance: .
j_gene: TRBJ2-7
v_gene: TRBV2
CDR3aa: CASKDRGPYEQYF
CDR3nt: TGTGCCAGCAAGGACAGGGGGCCCTACGAGCAGTACTTC

d_gene: .
abundance: .
j_gene: TRBJ2-7
v_gene: TRBV10-3
CDR3aa: CAIKDGASYEQYF
CDR3nt: TGTGCCATCAAAGACGGTGCCTCCTACGAGCAGTACTTC

d_gene: .
abundance: .
j_gene: TRBJ1-2
v_gene: TRBV15
CDR3aa: CATSRDGTLNNYGYTF
CDR3nt: TGTGCCACCAGCAGAGATGGGACCCTCAATAACTATGGCTACACCTTC

d_gene: TRBD1
abundance: .
j_gene: TRBJ2-7
v_gene: TRBV11-2
CDR3aa: CASSDRGSSSYEQYF
CDR3nt: TGTGCCAGCAGCGACAGGGGATCAAGCTCCTACGAGCAGTACTTC

d_gene: .
abundance: .
j_gene: TRBJ1-1
v_gene: TRBV4-1
CDR3aa: CASSLRLNTEAFF
CDR3nt: TGCGCCAGCAGCCTCAGATTGAACACTGAAGCTTTCTTT

d_gene: .
abundance: .
j_gene: TRBJ2-7
v_gene: TRBV19
CDR3aa: CASSSHVREQYF
CDR3nt: TGTGCCAGTAGTTCCCACGTGAGGGAGCAGTACTTC

d_gene: .
abundance: .
j_gene: TRBJ2-3
v_gene: TRBV14
CDR3aa: CASSQDTWWTGTDTQYF
CDR3nt: TGTGCCAGCAGCCAAGATACGTGGTGGACAGGCACAGATACGCAGTATTTT

d_gene: .
abundance: few
j_gene: TRBJ2-7
v_gene: TRBV7-6
CDR3aa: CASSLGTGYEQYF
CDR3nt: TGTGCCAGCAGCTTAGGTACAGGGTACGAGCAGTACTTC

d_gene: .
abundance: .
j_gene: TRBJ1-2
v_gene: TRBV11-2
CDR3aa: CASSLVGRGGYGYTF
CDR3nt: TGTGCCAGCAGCTTAGTTGGCAGGGGTGGATATGGCTACACCTTC

d_gene: .
abundance: .
j_gene: TRBJ1-1
v_gene: TRBV5-4
CDR3aa: CASSKGRLMNTEAFF
CDR3nt: TGTGCCAGCAGCAAGGGACGTCTTATGAACACTGAAGCTTTCTTT

d_gene: .
abundance: once
j_gene: TRBJ2-7
v_gene: TRBV11-3
CDR3aa: CASTGRGGGTYEQYF
CDR3nt: TGTGCCAGCACCGGGCGAGGAGGGGGCACCTACGAGCAGTACTTC

d_gene: TRBD1
abundance: once
j_gene: TRBJ2-7
v_gene: TRBV5-6
CDR3aa: CASSLVAGGEQYF
CDR3nt: TGTGCCAGCAGCTTGGTTGCAGGGGGCGAGCAGTACTTC

d_gene: TRBD2
abundance: .
j_gene: TRBJ2-7
v_gene: TRBV5-1
CDR3aa: CASSLEASGNHEQYF
CDR3nt: TGCGCCAGCAGCTTGGAGGCTAGCGGGAACCACGAGCAGTACTTC

d_gene: .
abundance: once
j_gene: TRBJ2-7
v_gene: TRBV19
CDR3aa: CASSEGGLGEQYF
CDR3nt: TGTGCCAGTAGTGAAGGGGGACTGGGCGAGCAGTACTTC

d_gene: .
abundance: .
j_gene: TRBJ2-7
v_gene: TRBV18
CDR3aa: CASSPAGAEQYF
CDR3nt: TGTGCCAGCTCACCCGCAGGGGCCGAGCAGTACTTC

d_gene: .
abundance: .
j_gene: TRBJ1-4
v_gene: TRBV7-2
CDR3aa: CASSLAQTRVKLFF
CDR3nt: TGTGCCAGCAGCTTAGCGCAAACAAGGGTAAAACTGTTTTTT

d_gene: TRBD1
abundance: .
j_gene: TRBJ2-5
v_gene: TRBV6-5
CDR3aa: CASSYTDRGEETQYF
CDR3nt: TGTGCCAGCAGTTACACCGACAGGGGCGAAGAGACCCAGTACTTC

d_gene: .
abundance: .
j_gene: TRBJ2-7
v_gene: TRBV7-9
CDR3aa: CASSFRRGGFPGPYEQYF
CDR3nt: TGTGCCAGCAGTTTCAGACGCGGAGGTTTCCCCGGCCCCTACGAGCAGTACTTC

d_gene: .
abundance: once
j_gene: TRBJ2-3
v_gene: TRBV5-4
CDR3aa: CASSLEAASASDTQYF
CDR3nt: TGTGCCAGCAGCTTGGAGGCAGCTAGCGCGTCAGATACGCAGTATTTT

d_gene: .
abundance: .
j_gene: TRBJ1-1
v_gene: TRBV6-4
CDR3aa: CASRLRRNVSTEAFF
CDR3nt: TGTGCCAGCAGACTAAGAAGAAATGTGAGTACTGAAGCTTTCTTT

d_gene: .
abundance: once
j_gene: TRBJ1-5
v_gene: TRBV2
CDR3aa: CASSEGGISNQPQHF
CDR3nt: TGTGCCAGCAGTGAGGGGGGGATAAGCAATCAGCCCCAGCATTTT

d_gene: .
abundance: few
j_gene: TRBJ2-3
v_gene: TRBV14
CDR3aa: CASSLSSIRSTDTQYF
CDR3nt: TGTGCCAGCAGCCTAAGCTCGATCCGAAGCACAGATACGCAGTATTTT

d_gene: .
abundance: .
j_gene: TRBJ2-7
v_gene: TRBV19
CDR3aa: CASSIDRKSYEQYF
CDR3nt: TGTGCCAGTAGTATAGATCGGAAATCCTACGAGCAGTACTTC

d_gene: .
abundance: .
j_gene: TRBJ2-7
v_gene: TRBV6-1
CDR3aa: CASSVESPPYQQYF
CDR3nt: TGTGCCAGCAGTGTCGAATCCCCTCCTTACCAGCAGTACTTC

d_gene: TRBD1
abundance: .
j_gene: TRBJ1-1
v_gene: TRBV28
CDR3aa: CASSSGTAGAEAFF
CDR3nt: TGTGCCAGCAGCTCCGGGACAGCGGGCGCTGAAGCTTTCTTT

d_gene: TRBD2
abundance: .
j_gene: TRBJ2-1
v_gene: TRBV27
CDR3aa: CASSSSPVAGGDEQFF
CDR3nt: TGTGCCAGCAGTTCGTCACCCGTTGCGGGAGGCGATGAGCAGTTCTTC

d_gene: TRBD1
abundance: .
j_gene: TRBJ2-1
v_gene: TRBV6-5
CDR3aa: CASSSRTGLSYNEQFF
CDR3nt: TGTGCCAGCAGTTCTAGGACAGGGCTTTCCTACAATGAGCAGTTCTTC

d_gene: .
abundance: .
j_gene: TRBJ1-2
v_gene: TRBV30
CDR3aa: CAWTAQLSNYGYTF
CDR3nt: TGTGCCTGGACAGCCCAACTATCTAACTATGGCTACACCTTC

d_gene: .
abundance: .
j_gene: TRBJ1-4
v_gene: TRBV5-8
CDR3aa: CASSLAFQGRRNEKLFF
CDR3nt: TGTGCCAGCAGCTTGGCCTTCCAAGGCAGAAGGAATGAAAAACTGTTTTTT

d_gene: TRBD2
abundance: .
j_gene: TRBJ2-7
v_gene: TRBV12-5
CDR3aa: CASGLGGPGGEQYF
CDR3nt: TGTGCTAGTGGTTTAGGGGGACCGGGGGGGGAGCAGTACTTC

d_gene: TRBD1
abundance: .
j_gene: TRBJ1-5
v_gene: TRBV19
CDR3aa: CASSDYDRGNQPQHF
CDR3nt: TGTGCCAGTAGTGATTACGACAGGGGTAATCAGCCCCAGCATTTT

d_gene: .
abundance: .
j_gene: TRBJ1-1
v_gene: TRBV19
CDR3aa: CATTWGETEAFF
CDR3nt: TGTGCCACCACGTGGGGCGAGACTGAAGCTTTCTTT

d_gene: TRBD1
abundance: .
j_gene: TRBJ1-5
v_gene: TRBV11-2
CDR3aa: CASSPQTGGAGQPQHF
CDR3nt: TGTGCCAGCAGCCCCCAAACAGGGGGCGCGGGCCAGCCCCAGCATTTT